A selection of T cell receptor beta chains follows, all from one sample in a study of blood T cell repertoires in COVID-19. Clones were sequenced by immunoSEQ multiplex PCR, and TCRdb holds only the in-frame ones, with some missing. Of approximately 350,000 clones listed, 80% to 90% are singletons. The sample consisted of peripheral blood. The receptor source for this set is a woman between 25 and 40 years old with COVID-19, enrolled during active disease. Both conserved end residues are part of each CDR3. D genes are given only for firm matches. Clone size, where shown, is once, few, many, or a class for clones that have expanded.

d_call	v_call	clone_size	j_call	cdr3_nt	cdr3_aa
.	TRBV6-5	.	TRBJ1-6	TGTGCCAGCAGTTACGGAGGGGTCGGATCACCCCTCCACTTT	CASSYGGVGSPLHF
TRBD1	TRBV29-1	.	TRBJ1-1	TGCAGCGTTGGCGGGGACAGGGGGACTGAAGCTTTCTTT	CSVGGDRGTEAFF
TRBD1	TRBV28	few	TRBJ2-7	TGTGCCAGCCTAGAAAAGGACAGGGCCTACGAGCAGTACTTC	CASLEKDRAYEQYF
TRBD2	TRBV7-9	.	TRBJ2-3	TGTGCCAGCAGCACAGGAGCGGGGGGAGCAGATACGCAGTATTTT	CASSTGAGGADTQYF
TRBD1	TRBV13	.	TRBJ1-1	TGTGCCAGCAGCTGGGGACAGGGTGTATCGGTGAACACTGAAGCTTTCTTT	CASSWGQGVSVNTEAFF
TRBD1	TRBV11-2	.	TRBJ1-2	TGTGCCAGCAGCTCCGGGACAGCACATGGCTACACCTTC	CASSSGTAHGYTF
TRBD2	TRBV30	.	TRBJ2-3	TGTGCCTGGAACCCAGGACTAGCGGGGCCCACAGATACGCAGTATTTT	CAWNPGLAGPTDTQYF
.	TRBV20-1	once	TRBJ2-5	TGCAGTGCTAGTACGGGAGAGACCCAGTACTTC	CSASTGETQYF
TRBD1	TRBV19	.	TRBJ1-4	TGTGCCAGTAGTTTCCTCGGACAGGTGGAAGCAACTAATGAAAAACTGTTTTTT	CASSFLGQVEATNEKLFF
.	TRBV18	.	TRBJ2-2	TGTGCCAGCTCACCAGGAGGCGGAACGAACACCGGGGAGCTGTTTTTT	CASSPGGGTNTGELFF
TRBD1	TRBV12-3/TRBV12-4	few	TRBJ1-1	TGTGCCAGCAGTTTCAACAGGGGCACTGAAGCTTTCTTT	CASSFNRGTEAFF
TRBD1	TRBV14	.	TRBJ1-2	TGTGCCAGCAGCCAGGGCGACAGGGGCTTCTATGGCTACACCTTC	CASSQGDRGFYGYTF
.	TRBV19	once	TRBJ2-6	TGTGCCAGTACCACTATAGCTTACCCTTACTCTGGGGCCAACGTCCTGACTTTC	CASTTIAYPYSGANVLTF
.	TRBV6-5	.	TRBJ2-1	TGTGCCAGCAGTAAAAGACAGTACAATGAGCAGTTCTTC	CASSKRQYNEQFF
.	TRBV24-1	few	TRBJ1-3	TGTGCCACCAGTGATTTACCCCGGGGCACCATATATTTT	CATSDLPRGTIYF
.	TRBV4-2	few	TRBJ1-4	TGTGCCAGCAGCCCCTCAACTAATGAAAAACTGTTTTTT	CASSPSTNEKLFF
.	TRBV19	.	TRBJ1-3	TGTGCCAGTAGCCAGGGGCCCTCTGGAAACACCATATATTTT	CASSQGPSGNTIYF
TRBD2	TRBV11-3	.	TRBJ2-5	TGTGCCAGCAGCCCTAGCGGGCGGCGAGCAGAGACCCAGTACTTC	CASSPSGRRAETQYF
TRBD1	TRBV10-3	once	TRBJ1-2	TGTGCCACCCTACCGACCGGGACAGCTAACTATGGCTACACCTTC	CATLPTGTANYGYTF
TRBD2	TRBV5-1	.	TRBJ2-3	TGCGCCTCACGTACTAGCGGTTCCACAGATACGCAGTATTTT	CASRTSGSTDTQYF
.	TRBV12-3/TRBV12-4	once	TRBJ1-1	TGTGCCAGCACCCCCGGGGGGCAGGGATCCGCTTTCTTT	CASTPGGQGSAFF
TRBD1	TRBV11-2	.	TRBJ1-1	TGTGCCAGCAGCTTAGCAGGGGGCACTGAAGCTTTCTTT	CASSLAGGTEAFF
.	TRBV2	.	TRBJ1-1	TGTGCCAGCAGTGTATACAGGAACACTGAAGCTTTCTTT	CASSVYRNTEAFF
.	TRBV5-5	.	TRBJ1-1	TGTGCCAGCACCCTATGGGGGGGCGCGGGTGAAGCTTTCTTT	CASTLWGGAGEAFF
TRBD1	TRBV7-9	few	TRBJ2-3	TGTGCCAGCAGCGTGACAGGGGAGATTACAGATACGCAGTATTTT	CASSVTGEITDTQYF
.	TRBV12-3/TRBV12-4	few	TRBJ1-6	TGTGCCAGCAGCCGGGACAATAATTCACCCCTCCACTTT	CASSRDNNSPLHF
TRBD2	TRBV6-5	once	TRBJ2-1	TGTGCCAGCAGCCTGGGACTAGCGGACAGAGGGGAGCAGTTCTTC	CASSLGLADRGEQFF
.	TRBV9	.	TRBJ1-2	TGTGCCAGCAGCGTAGCCCCAGAGGGTTCCTATGGCTACACCTTC	CASSVAPEGSYGYTF
.	TRBV5-1	once	TRBJ2-2	TGCGCCAGCAGCGAAGGGGGTACCGGGGAGCTGTTTTTT	CASSEGGTGELFF
.	TRBV30	.	TRBJ2-2	TGTGCCTGGGACGAACGGGACTACACCGGGGAGCTGTTTTTT	CAWDERDYTGELFF
TRBD1	TRBV19	.	TRBJ2-1	TGTGCCAGTAGTATTTCATTCGGACAGGGGTACAATGAGCAGTTCTTC	CASSISFGQGYNEQFF
.	TRBV6-2/TRBV6-3	.	TRBJ1-5	TGTGCCAGCAGTTACTCAGGAGGGCGTAGCAATCAGCCCCAGCATTTT	CASSYSGGRSNQPQHF
.	TRBV5-1	.	TRBJ2-5	TGCGCCAGCAGCTTGGAACCCCAGGCGAACGAAGAGACCCAGTACTTC	CASSLEPQANEETQYF
TRBD2	TRBV5-1	.	TRBJ2-3	TGCGCCAGCAGCTTGGTAACTAGCGGGGAGGCAGATACGCAGTATTTT	CASSLVTSGEADTQYF
TRBD2	TRBV5-4	few	TRBJ2-1	TGTGCCAGCAGCTTCCGGGGGGGTCGGAATGAGCAGTTCTTC	CASSFRGGRNEQFF
TRBD2	TRBV5-1	once	TRBJ2-1	TGCGCCAGCAGCTTGTCAGGCGGGGGATCGGGCAATGAGCAGTTCTTC	CASSLSGGGSGNEQFF
TRBD2	TRBV7-8	once	TRBJ2-1	TGTGCCAGCAGCCATCCGACTAGCGGGACAAATGATGAGCAGTTCTTC	CASSHPTSGTNDEQFF
TRBD1	TRBV2	.	TRBJ1-5	TGTGCCAGCACTTGGACAGGGGAGGATCAGCCCCAGCATTTT	CASTWTGEDQPQHF
.	TRBV6-5	once	TRBJ2-3	TGTGCCAGCAGTTACGGGCAGAGCACAGATACGCAGTATTTT	CASSYGQSTDTQYF
.	TRBV6-5	.	TRBJ2-3	TGTGCCAGCAGGCGGGACGGCGGGACAGATACGCAGTATTTT	CASRRDGGTDTQYF
.	TRBV19	.	TRBJ2-1	TGTGCCAGTAGTATAGATCGGGAGTCCTACAATGAGCAGTTCTTC	CASSIDRESYNEQFF
.	TRBV5-1	once	TRBJ2-1	TGCGCCAGCCGGGAAGGACGGATAAGCTCCTACAATGAGCAGTTCTTC	CASREGRISSYNEQFF
TRBD1	TRBV12-3/TRBV12-4	.	TRBJ2-2	TGTGCCAGCAGTTCGGGACAGGGGGAGCTGTTTTTT	CASSSGQGELFF
TRBD1	TRBV18	.	TRBJ1-4	TGTGCCAGCTCACCACAACGAGTGACAGGGGGCGCAGGTGAAAAACTGTTTTTT	CASSPQRVTGGAGEKLFF
TRBD2	TRBV6-6	once	TRBJ2-1	TGTGCCAGCAGTCGATACCCGTCGCCTAGCGGGGGGGGGTACAATGAGCAGTTCTTC	CASSRYPSPSGGGYNEQFF